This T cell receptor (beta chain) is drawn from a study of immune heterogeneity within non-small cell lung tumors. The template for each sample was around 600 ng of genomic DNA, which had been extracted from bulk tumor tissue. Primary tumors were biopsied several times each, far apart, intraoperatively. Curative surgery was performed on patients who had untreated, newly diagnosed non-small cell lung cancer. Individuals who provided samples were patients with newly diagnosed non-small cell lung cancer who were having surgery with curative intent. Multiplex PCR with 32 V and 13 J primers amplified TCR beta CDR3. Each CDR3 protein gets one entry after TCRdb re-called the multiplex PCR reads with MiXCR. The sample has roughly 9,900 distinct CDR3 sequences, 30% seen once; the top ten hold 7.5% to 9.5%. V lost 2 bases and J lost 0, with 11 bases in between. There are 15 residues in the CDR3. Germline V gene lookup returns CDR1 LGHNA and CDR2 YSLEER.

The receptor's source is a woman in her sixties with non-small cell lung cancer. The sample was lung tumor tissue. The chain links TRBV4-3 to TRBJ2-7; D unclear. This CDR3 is CASSQQYGDSYEQYF. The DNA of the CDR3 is TGCGCCAGCAGCCAACAGTACGGCGACTCCTACGAGCAGTACTTC.